This T cell receptor beta chain was captured by sequencing in a study of Graves' ophthalmopathy and Graves' hyperthyroidism. Transcripts of RNA were the source for amplifying TCR beta CDR3 regions. First-round RT-PCR relied on HTBI primers, and a second-round multiplex PCR came next. MiXCR was run by TCRdb on the multiplex PCR reads, yielding one entry per CDR3 protein. The table has under 350,000 distinct CDR3 sequences, about 17% seen once. V gave up 7 bases and J gave up 1 base, with 11 bases separating them. Per germline, CDR1 SGHNT and CDR2 YYREEE (reference sequence). The CDR3 totals 14 residues. This clonotype was counted at least ten times.

Sequences were obtained from peripheral blood. V and J are TRBV5-4 and TRBJ2-2; no reliable D call. The source is an adult man with Graves' ophthalmopathy. The CDR3 here is CASGKDKNTGELFF. The CDR3 DNA reads TGTGCCAGCGGTAAAGACAAGAACACCGGGGAGCTGTTTTTT.